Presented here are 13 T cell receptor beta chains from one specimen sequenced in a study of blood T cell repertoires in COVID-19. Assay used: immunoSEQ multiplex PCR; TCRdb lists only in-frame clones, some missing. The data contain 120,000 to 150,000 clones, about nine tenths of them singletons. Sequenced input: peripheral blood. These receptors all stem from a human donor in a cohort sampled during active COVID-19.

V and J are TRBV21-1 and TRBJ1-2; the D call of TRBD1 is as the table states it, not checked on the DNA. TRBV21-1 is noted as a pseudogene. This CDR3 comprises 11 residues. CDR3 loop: CASNDTDGYTF. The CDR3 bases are TGTGCCAGCAACGACACCGATGGCTACACCTTC.

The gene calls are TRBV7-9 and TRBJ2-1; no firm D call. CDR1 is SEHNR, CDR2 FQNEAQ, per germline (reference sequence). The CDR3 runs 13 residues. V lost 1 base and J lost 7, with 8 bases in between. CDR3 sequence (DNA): TGTGCCAGCAGCTTAGGCCAGAGGAATGAGCAGTTCTTC. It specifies CASSLGQRNEQFF.

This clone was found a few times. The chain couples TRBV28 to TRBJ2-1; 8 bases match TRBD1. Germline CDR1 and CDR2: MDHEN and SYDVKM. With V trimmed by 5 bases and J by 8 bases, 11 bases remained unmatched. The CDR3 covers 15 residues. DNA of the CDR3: TGTGCCAGCAGTGCCGACAGGGGATTGTCCCATGAGCAGTTCTTC. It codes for CASSADRGLSHEQFF.

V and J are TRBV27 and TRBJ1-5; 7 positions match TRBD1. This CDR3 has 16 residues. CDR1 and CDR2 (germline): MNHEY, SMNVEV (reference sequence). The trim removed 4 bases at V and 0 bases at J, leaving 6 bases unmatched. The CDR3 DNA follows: TGTGCCAGCAGTTCCTCGACAGGGTATAGCAATCAGCCCCAGCATTTT. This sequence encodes CASSSSTGYSNQPQHF.

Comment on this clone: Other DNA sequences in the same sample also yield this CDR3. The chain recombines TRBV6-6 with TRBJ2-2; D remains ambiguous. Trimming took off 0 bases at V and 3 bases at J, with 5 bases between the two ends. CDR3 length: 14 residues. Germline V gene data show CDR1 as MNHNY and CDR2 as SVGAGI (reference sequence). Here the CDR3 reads CASSYSRDTGELFF. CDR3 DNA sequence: TGTGCCAGCAGTTACTCGAGAGACACCGGGGAGCTGTTTTTT.

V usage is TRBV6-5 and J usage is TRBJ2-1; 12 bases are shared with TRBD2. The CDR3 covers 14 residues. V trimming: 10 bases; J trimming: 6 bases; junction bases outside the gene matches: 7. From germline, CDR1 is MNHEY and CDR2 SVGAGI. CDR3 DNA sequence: TGTGCCACTATACTAGCGGGAGGCCCCAATGAGCAGTTCTTC. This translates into CATILAGGPNEQFF.

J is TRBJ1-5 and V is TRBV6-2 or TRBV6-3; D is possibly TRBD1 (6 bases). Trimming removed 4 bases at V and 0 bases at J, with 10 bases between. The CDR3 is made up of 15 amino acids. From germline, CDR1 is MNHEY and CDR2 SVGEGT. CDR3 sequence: CASSWTVSSNQPQHF. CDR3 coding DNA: TGTGCCAGCAGTTGGACAGTTAGTAGCAATCAGCCCCAGCATTTT.

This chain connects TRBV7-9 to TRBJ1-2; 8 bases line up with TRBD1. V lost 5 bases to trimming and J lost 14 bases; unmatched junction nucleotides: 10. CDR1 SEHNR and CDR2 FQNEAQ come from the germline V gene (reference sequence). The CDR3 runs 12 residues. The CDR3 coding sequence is TGTGCCAGCAGCGCAACGACAGGGGATCTTACCTTC. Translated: CASSATTGDLTF.

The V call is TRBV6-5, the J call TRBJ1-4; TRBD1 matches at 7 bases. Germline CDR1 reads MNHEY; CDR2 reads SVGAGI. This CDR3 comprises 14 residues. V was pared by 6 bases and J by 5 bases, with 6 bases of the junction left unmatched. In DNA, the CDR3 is TGTGCCAGCAGGATGACAGGGATGAATGAAAAACTGTTTTTT. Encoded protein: CASRMTGMNEKLFF.

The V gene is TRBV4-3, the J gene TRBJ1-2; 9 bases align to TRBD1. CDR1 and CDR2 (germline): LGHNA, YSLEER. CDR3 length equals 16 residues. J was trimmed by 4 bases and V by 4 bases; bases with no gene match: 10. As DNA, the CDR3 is TGCGCCAGCAGCCGTAGTGGGGGACAGGGAACCTATGGCTACACCTTC. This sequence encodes CASSRSGGQGTYGYTF.

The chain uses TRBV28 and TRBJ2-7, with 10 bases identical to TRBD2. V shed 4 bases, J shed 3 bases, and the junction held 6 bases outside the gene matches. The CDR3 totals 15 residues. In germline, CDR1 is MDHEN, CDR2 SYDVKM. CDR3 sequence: CASSSLAGEIYEQYF. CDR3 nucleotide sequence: TGTGCCAGCAGTTCCCTAGCGGGAGAGATCTACGAGCAGTACTTC.

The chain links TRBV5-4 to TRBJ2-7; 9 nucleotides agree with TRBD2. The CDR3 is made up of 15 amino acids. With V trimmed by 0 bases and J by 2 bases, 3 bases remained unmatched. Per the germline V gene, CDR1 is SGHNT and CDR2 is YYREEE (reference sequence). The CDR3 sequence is CASSLDSGGAYEQYF. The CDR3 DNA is TGTGCCAGCAGCTTGGATAGCGGGGGTGCCTACGAGCAGTACTTC.

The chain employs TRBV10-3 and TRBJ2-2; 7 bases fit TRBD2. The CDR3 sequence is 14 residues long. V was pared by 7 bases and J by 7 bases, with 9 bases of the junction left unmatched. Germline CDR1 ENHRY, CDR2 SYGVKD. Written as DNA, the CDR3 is TGTGCCATCATGGGAGGGCCTTATAGCGGGGAGCTGTTTTTT. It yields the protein CAIMGGPYSGELFF.